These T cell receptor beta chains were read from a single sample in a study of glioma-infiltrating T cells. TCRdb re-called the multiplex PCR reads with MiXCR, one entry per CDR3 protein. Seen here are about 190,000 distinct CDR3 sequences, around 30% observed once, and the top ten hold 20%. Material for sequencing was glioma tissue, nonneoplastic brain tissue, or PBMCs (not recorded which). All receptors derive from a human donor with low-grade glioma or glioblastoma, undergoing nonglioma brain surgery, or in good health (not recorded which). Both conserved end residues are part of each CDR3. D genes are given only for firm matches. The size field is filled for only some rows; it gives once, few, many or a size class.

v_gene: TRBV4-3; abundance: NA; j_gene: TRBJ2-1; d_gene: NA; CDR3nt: TGCGCCAGCAGCCAAGGGCTGGGGGGCTACAATGAGAAGTTCTTC; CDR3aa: CASSQGLGGYNEKFF
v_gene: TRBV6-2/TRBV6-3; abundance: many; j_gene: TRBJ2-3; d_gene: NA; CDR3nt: TGTGCCAGCAGTTACTACGTAGGGAACACAGATACGCAGTATTTT; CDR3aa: CASSYYVGNTDTQYF
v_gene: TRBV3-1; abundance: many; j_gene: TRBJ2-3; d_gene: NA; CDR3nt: TGTGCCAGCAGCGCAAGCTCAGATACGCAGTATTTT; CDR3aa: CASSASSDTQYF
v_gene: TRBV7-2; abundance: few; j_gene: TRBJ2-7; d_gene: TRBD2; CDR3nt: TGTGCCAGCAGCTCCCGTAGCGGGAGCCCCTACGAGCAGTACTTC; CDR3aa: CASSSRSGSPYEQYF
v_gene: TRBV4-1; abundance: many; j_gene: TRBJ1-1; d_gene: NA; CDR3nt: TGCGCCAGCAGCCAAGGACGGGCTGAAGCTTTCTTT; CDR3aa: CASSQGRAEAFF
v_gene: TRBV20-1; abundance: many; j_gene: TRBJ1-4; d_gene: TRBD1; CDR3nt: TGCAGTGCTAACGACAGGGGGCAGATTGGTGAAAAACTGTTTTTT; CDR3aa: CSANDRGQIGEKLFF
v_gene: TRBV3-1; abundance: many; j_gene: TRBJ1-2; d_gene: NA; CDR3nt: TGTGCCAGCAGCCAAGGTCACATCTCTCCGTCAGTCTACACCTTC; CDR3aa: CASSQGHISPSVYTF
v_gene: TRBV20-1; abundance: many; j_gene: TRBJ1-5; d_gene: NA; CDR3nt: TGCAGTGCTAGAGATCTGACAATTCAGCCCCAGCATTTT; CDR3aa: CSARDLTIQPQHF
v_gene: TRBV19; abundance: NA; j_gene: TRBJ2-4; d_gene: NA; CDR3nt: TGTGCCAGTAGTACTAACAGGAGGACCAAAAACATTCAGTACTTC; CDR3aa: CASSTNRRTKNIQYF
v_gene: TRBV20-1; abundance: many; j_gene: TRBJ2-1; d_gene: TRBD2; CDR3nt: TGCAGTGCTCCCCAACTAGCGGGAGAAGGCAATGAGCAGTTCTTC; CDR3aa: CSAPQLAGEGNEQFF
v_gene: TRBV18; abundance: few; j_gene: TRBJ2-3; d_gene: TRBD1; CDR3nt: TGTGCCAGCTCACCACAGGGGGCGGACACAGATACGCAGTATTTT; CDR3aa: CASSPQGADTDTQYF
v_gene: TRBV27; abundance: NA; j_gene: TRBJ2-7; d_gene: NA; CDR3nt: TGTGCCAACAGGCCCTACGAGCAGTACTTC; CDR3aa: CANRPYEQYF
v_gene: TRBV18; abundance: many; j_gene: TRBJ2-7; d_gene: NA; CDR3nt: TGTGCCAGCTCACCACCATCCGGCGGAAACTACGAGCAGTACTTC; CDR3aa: CASSPPSGGNYEQYF
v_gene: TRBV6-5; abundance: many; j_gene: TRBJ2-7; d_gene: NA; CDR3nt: TGTGCCAGCAGTTATCGCCGGGGCGATACCTACGAGCAGTACTTC; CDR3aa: CASSYRRGDTYEQYF
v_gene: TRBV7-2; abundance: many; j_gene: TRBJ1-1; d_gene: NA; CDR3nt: TGTGCCAGCAGCTCTCAATGGAACACTGAAGCTTTCTTT; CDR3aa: CASSSQWNTEAFF
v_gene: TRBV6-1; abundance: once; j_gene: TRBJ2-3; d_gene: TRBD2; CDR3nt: TGTGCCAGCAATCCGACCGGTAGCGGGAGGACAGATACGCAGTATTTT; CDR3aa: CASNPTGSGRTDTQYF
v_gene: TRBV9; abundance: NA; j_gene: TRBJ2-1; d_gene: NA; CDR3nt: TGTGCCAGCAGCGTAGACGGCGGGTATTACAATGAGAAGTTCTTC; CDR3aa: CASSVDGGYYNEKFF
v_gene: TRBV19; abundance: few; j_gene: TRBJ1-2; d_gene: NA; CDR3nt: TGTGCCAGTAGTGCCCCGGGGGGCGGCTACACCTTC; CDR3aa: CASSAPGGGYTF
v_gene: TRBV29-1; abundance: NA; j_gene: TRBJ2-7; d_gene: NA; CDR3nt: TGCAGCGTTGATATAAATTACGAGCAGTACTTC; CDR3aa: CSVDINYEQYF
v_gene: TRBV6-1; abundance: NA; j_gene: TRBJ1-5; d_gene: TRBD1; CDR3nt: TGTGCCAGCACCCAAGACCCGGGACAGCCTTATCAGCCCCAGCATTTT; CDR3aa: CASTQDPGQPYQPQHF
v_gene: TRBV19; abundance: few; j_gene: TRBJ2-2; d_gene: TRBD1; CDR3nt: TGTGCCAGTAGTGAAGGACAGGGGGATTCCACCGGGGAGCTGTTTTTT; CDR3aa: CASSEGQGDSTGELFF
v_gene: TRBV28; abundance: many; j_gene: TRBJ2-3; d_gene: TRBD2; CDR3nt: TGTGCAGGGAGCGGGGAACGGTACACAGATACGCAGTATTTT; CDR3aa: CAGSGERYTDTQYF
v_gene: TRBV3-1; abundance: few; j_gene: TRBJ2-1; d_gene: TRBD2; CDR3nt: TGTGCCAGCAGCCAGGGACTAGCGGCCCAGGAGCAGTTCTTC; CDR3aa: CASSQGLAAQEQFF
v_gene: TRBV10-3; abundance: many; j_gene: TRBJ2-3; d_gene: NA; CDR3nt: TGTGCCATCACCTGGGACGGATCAGATACGCAGTATTTT; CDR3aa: CAITWDGSDTQYF
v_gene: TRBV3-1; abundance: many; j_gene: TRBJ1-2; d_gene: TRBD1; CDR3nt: TGTGCCAGCAGCGGCCAGGGGGCGCTTGGCTACACCTTC; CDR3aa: CASSGQGALGYTF
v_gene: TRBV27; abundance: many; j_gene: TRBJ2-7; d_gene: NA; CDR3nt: TGTGCCAGCAGTCCCGGGACCTACGAGCAGTACTTC; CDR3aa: CASSPGTYEQYF
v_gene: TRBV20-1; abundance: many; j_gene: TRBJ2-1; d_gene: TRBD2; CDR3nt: TGCAGTGCTCCCCCAAGGACTAGCGGATACAATGAGCAGTTCTTC; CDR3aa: CSAPPRTSGYNEQFF
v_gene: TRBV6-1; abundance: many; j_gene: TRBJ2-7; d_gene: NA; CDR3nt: TGTGCCAGCAGTGAAGGCGGCCACGAGCAGTACTTC; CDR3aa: CASSEGGHEQYF
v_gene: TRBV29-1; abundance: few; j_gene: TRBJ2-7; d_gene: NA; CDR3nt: TGCAGCGTTGAAGATCGCATCTACGAGCAGTACTTC; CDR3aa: CSVEDRIYEQYF
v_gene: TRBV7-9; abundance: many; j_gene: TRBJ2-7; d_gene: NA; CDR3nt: TGTGCCAGCAGCTCGTGGGGGGCAGCCTACGAGCAGTACTTC; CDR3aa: CASSSWGAAYEQYF
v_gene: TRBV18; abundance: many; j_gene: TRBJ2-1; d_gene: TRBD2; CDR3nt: TGTGCCAGCTCACCACCTACGGGACTAGCGGGAAATGAGCAGTTCTTC; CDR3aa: CASSPPTGLAGNEQFF
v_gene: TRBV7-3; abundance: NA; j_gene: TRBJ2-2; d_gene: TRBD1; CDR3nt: TGTGCCAGCAGCTCACAGGGGGCGCATGGCGGGGAGCTGTTTTTT; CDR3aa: CASSSQGAHGGELFF
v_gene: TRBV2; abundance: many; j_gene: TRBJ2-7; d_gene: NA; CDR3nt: TGTGCCAGCATTCACAGGCAGGCCTACGAGCAGTACTTC; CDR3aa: CASIHRQAYEQYF
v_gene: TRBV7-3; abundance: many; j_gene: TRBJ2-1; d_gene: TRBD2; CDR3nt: TGTGCCAGCAGCTTCGCGGGAGGATCCTACAATGAGCAGTTCTTC; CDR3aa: CASSFAGGSYNEQFF
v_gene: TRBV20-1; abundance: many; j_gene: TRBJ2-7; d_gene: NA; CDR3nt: TGCAGTGCTAGAGATCTCGGGGCAGGGCCACTTTCCTACGAGCAGTACTTC; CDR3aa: CSARDLGAGPLSYEQYF
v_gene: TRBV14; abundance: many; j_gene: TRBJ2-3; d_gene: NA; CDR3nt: TGTGCCAGCAGACTAAAGGAAAGGGAAGATACGCAGTATTTT; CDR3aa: CASRLKEREDTQYF
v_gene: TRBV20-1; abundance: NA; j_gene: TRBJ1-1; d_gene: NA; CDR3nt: TGCAGTGCTAGAGATCGTCCTAGGGTCCTGATTTACACTGAAGCTTTCTTT; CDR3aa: CSARDRPRVLIYTEAFF
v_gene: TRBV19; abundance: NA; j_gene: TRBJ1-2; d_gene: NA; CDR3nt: TGTGCCAGTACCGGATATTATAAGGGCTACACCTTC; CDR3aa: CASTGYYKGYTF
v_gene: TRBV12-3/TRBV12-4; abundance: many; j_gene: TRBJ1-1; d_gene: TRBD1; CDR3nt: TGTGCCAGCAGCGCAACAGGGGCCAACACTGAAGCTTTCTTT; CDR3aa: CASSATGANTEAFF
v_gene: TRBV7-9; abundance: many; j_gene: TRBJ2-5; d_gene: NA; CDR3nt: TGTGCCAGCAGCTCACAGACAACCAAAGAGACCCAGTACTTC; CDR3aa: CASSSQTTKETQYF
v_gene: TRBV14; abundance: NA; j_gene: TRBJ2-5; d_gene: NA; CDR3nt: TGTGCCAGCAGCCCCTCGGCAGGGGAAAATCAAGAGACCCAGTACTTC; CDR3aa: CASSPSAGENQETQYF
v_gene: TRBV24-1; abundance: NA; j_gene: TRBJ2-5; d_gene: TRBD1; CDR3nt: TGTGCCAGACCGGGACAGGGGATGGGGACCCAGTACTTC; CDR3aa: CARPGQGMGTQYF
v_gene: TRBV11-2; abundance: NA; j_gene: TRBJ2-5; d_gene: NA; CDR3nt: TGTGCCAGCAGCTTTGATAGCTGGCAAGAGACCCAGTACTTC; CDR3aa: CASSFDSWQETQYF
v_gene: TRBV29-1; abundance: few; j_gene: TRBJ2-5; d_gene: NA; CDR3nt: TGCAGCGTTGAAAGGGGGGGAACAGGGACCCAGTACTTC; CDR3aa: CSVERGGTGTQYF
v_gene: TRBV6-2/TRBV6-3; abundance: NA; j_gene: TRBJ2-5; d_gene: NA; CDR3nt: TGTGCCAGCAGTTTAAGAAATCAAGAGACCCAGTACTTC; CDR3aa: CASSLRNQETQYF
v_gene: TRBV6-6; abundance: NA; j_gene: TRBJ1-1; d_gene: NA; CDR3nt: TGTGCCAGCAGTTACAGGGGAGTCGGAAGGACTGAAGCTTTCTTT; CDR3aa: CASSYRGVGRTEAFF
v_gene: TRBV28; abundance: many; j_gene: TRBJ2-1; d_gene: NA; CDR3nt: TGTGCCAGCAGCCTAGGTGAGCAGTTCTTC; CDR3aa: CASSLGEQFF
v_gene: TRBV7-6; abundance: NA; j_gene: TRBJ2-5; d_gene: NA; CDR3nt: TGTGCCAGCAGCTCCGGTGGAGAGGGGGGAGCAGAGACCCAGTACTTC; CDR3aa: CASSSGGEGGAETQYF
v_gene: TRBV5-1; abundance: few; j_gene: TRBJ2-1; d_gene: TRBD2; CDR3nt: TGCGCCAGCAGCTTGGAGCCAGCGGGACCCTCCGGACTGGTCAATGAGCAGTTCTTC; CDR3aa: CASSLEPAGPSGLVNEQFF
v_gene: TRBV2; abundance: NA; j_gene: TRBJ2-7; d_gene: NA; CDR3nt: TGTGCCAGCATGCGGACGGACCCCTACAAGCAGTACTTC; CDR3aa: CASMRTDPYKQYF
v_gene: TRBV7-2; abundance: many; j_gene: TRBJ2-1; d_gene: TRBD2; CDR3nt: TGTGCCAGCAGCCCTAGCGGGACAATCTACAATGAGCAGTTCTTC; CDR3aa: CASSPSGTIYNEQFF
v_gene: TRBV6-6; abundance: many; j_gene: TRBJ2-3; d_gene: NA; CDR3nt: TGTGCCAGCAGTTACCCGGAAGGGGATACGCAGTATTTT; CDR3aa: CASSYPEGDTQYF
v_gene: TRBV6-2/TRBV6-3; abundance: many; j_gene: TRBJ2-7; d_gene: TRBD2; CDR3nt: TGTGCCAGCAGTGTCGCAGCGGGGGACCTATACGAGCAGTACTTC; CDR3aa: CASSVAAGDLYEQYF